The clone carrying this TCR beta chain was counted many times. Its antigen is as yet unknown. TCRdb redid the calling of the 5' RACE reads with MiXCR, one entry per CDR3 protein. The sample includes tens of thousands of distinct CDR3 sequences, around a fifth of them seen just once. This specimen comes from a study of T-cell memory formation after mild COVID-19. Study results and caveats: CD4+ contracting clones were mainly CM and EM; CD8+ ones, EMRA. Whether second-wave clones peaking at day 37 were SARS-CoV-2 specific went unconfirmed.

V was pared by 1 base and J by 0 bases, with 10 bases between. The V gene's germline CDR1 is KGHSH and CDR2 LQKENI. This CDR3 comprises 16 residues. Sequenced input: PBMCs or a T cell subset sorted from them (not recorded which). This chain uses TRBV18 with TRBJ1-3; D not certain. The TCR was taken from an adult who had mild COVID-19 (a few samples of this study predate the infection). Cell type and time point are not known. CDR3 in amino acids: CASSPRRETSGNTIYF. The CDR3 nucleotides read TGTGCCAGCTCACCACGCCGGGAAACCTCTGGAAACACCATATATTTT. Full variable domain (rest looked up from reference TRBV18 and TRBJ1-3): NAGVMQNPRHLVRRRGQEARLRCSPMKGHSHVYWYRQLPEEGLKFMVYLQKENIIDESGMPKERFSAEFPKEGPSILRIQQVVRGDSAAYFCASSPRRETSGNTIYFGEGSWLTVV.